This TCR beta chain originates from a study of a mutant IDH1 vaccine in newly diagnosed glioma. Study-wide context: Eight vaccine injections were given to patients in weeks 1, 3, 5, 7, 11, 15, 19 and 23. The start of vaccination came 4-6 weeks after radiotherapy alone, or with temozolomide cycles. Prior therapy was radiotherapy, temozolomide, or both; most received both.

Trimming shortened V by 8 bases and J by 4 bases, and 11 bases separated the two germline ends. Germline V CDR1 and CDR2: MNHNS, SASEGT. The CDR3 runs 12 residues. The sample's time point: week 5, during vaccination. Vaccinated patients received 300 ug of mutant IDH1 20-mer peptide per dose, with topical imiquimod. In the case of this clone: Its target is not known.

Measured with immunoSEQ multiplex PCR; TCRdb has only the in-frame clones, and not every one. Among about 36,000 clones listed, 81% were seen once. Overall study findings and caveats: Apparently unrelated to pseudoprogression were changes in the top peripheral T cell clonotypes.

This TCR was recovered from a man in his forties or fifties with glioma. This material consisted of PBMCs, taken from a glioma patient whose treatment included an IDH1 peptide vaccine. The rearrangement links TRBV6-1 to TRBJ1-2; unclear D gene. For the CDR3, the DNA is TGTGCCAGCCGGACGGAAAGCTATGGCTACACCTTC. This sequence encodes CASRTESYGYTF.